One and the same sample provided the 20 T cell receptor beta chains below, sequenced in a study of radiotherapy plus CTLA-4 blockade in lung cancer. TCRdb's copy holds only in-frame clones and misses some; the assay was immunoSEQ multiplex PCR. The sample lists some 78,000 clones; 75% to 90% were seen once. Source: peripheral blood, taken from a patient treated with radiotherapy plus ipilimumab. The receptor source for this set is a human donor with non-small cell lung cancer who had a partial response to radiotherapy plus ipilimumab.

The sample holds a few counts of this clone. The rearrangement links TRBV6-1 to TRBJ2-7, with 8 bases identical to TRBD1. Germline CDR1 and CDR2: MNHNS and SASEGT. The CDR3 length is 12 residues. For the CDR3, the DNA is TGTACTGCCCGGGACAGGACCTACGAGCAGTACGTC. Translated: CTARDRTYEQYV.

The chain has TRBV28 and TRBJ2-7; maybe TRBD2 (5 bases). The germline CDR1 and CDR2 sequences are MDHEN and SYDVKM. The CDR3 spans 13 residues. CDR3 loop: CASSPAGGSIFNV. The CDR3, as DNA: TGTGCCAGCAGCCCGGCGGGCGGTTCCATCTTTAACGTC.

CDR3 region: CASRGQGATNEKLFF. The DNA for the CDR3 is TGTGCCAGCAGGGGACAGGGGGCAACTAATGAAAAACTGTTTTTT. The chain is built from TRBV21-1 and TRBJ1-4; TRBD1 was called by the table and not checked on the DNA. TRBV21-1 is designated a pseudogene. This CDR3 spans 15 amino acids.

Of note for this clone: Germline is not matched at one junction end, which may reflect a read error. The rearrangement joins TRBV6-4 to TRBJ2-7, with a tentative D call TRBD2 (6 bases). The CDR3 is 16 residues long. Germline-derived CDR1 and CDR2 are MRHNA and SNTAGT. The CDR3 sequence is CVSWGIGASAAYEQYF. The CDR3 DNA is TGTGTCAGCTGGGGAATAGGGGCTAGCGCAGCCTACGAGCAGTACTTC.

This clone was seen a single time. The chain couples TRBV4-1 to TRBJ2-3; D gene ambiguous. This CDR3 has 15 amino acids. V was cut by 1 base and J by 0 bases, with 8 bases left in between. The germline CDR1 and CDR2 sequences are MGHRA and YSYEKL. CDR3 loop: CASSQGALSTDTQYF. For the CDR3, the DNA is TGCGCCAGCAGCCAAGGAGCCTTGAGCACAGATACGCAGTATTTT.

V gene TRBV4-3 combines with J gene TRBJ1-4; TRBD1 is a possible D gene (6 bases). The CDR3 runs to 16 residues. Trimming left V 0 bases short and J 5 bases short, with 13 bases between. CDR1 and CDR2 (germline): LGHNA, YSLEER. CDR3 sequence (DNA): TGCGCCAGCAGCCAAGAGGGAACAGGGCGGAATGAAAAACTGTTTTTT. It is translated as CASSQEGTGRNEKLFF.

This sequence joins TRBV28 and TRBJ1-1; 8 bases fit TRBD1. V gave up 3 bases and J gave up 5 bases; unmatched junction bases: 14. The CDR3 length is 17 residues. CDR1 MDHEN and CDR2 SYDVKM come from the germline V gene. As DNA, the CDR3 is TGTGCCAGCAGTTTCCCCGCTCCCGGGACAGGACGTACTGAAGCTTTCTTT. It codes for CASSFPAPGTGRTEAFF.

CDR3 sequence (DNA): TGTGCCAGCAGCCCCCGTGGAGGGACCACCGGGGAGCTGTTTTTT. Translating it yields CASSPRGGTTGELFF. This chain joins TRBV7-9 and TRBJ2-2; the D gene is possibly TRBD2 (6 bases). CDR1 is SEHNR and CDR2 is FQNEAQ in the germline V gene (reference sequence). The CDR3 has 15 amino acids. The V end was cut by 5 bases, the J end by 4 bases, with 14 bases between. The full variable domain, in which reference TRBV7-9 and TRBJ2-2 provide the parts outside the CDR3, is DTGVSQNPRHKITKRGQNVTFRCDPISEHNRLYWYRQTLGQGPEFLTYFQNEAQLEKSRLLSDRFSAERPKGSFSTLEIQRTEQGDSAMYLCASSPRGGTTGELFFGEGSRLTVL.

This chain joins TRBV30 and TRBJ2-5, with 7 positions matching TRBD2. With 7 bases clipped from V and 5 bases from J, the junction kept 13 bases outside the gene matches. The CDR3 is 14 amino acids. Per germline, CDR1 GTSNPN and CDR2 SVGIG (reference sequence). The chain's CDR3 is CAYAGDSLGETQYF. CDR3 bases: TGTGCCTACGCGGGGGACTCTCTGGGGGAGACCCAGTACTTC.

The CDR3 DNA sequence: TGTGCCAGCAGTTTGGAGAGCAACTCACTTTGGCGTGGCTACACCTTC. It translates to CASSLESNSLWRGYTF. V and J are TRBV28 and TRBJ1-2; D gene ambiguous. The germline CDR1 and CDR2 sequences are MDHEN and SYDVKM. The V end lost 3 bases, the J end lost 7 bases, and 21 bases lay between the germline ends. The CDR3 loop spans 16 amino acids.

The chain combines TRBV30 with TRBJ1-1; 7 bases line up with TRBD1. The CDR3 totals 16 residues. V trimming: 4 bases; J trimming: 0 bases; junction bases outside the gene matches: 11. CDR1 and CDR2 from the germline V gene are GTSNPN and SVGIG (reference sequence). CDR3 region: CAWNRDRGGMNTEAFF. DNA of the CDR3: TGTGCCTGGAATAGGGATCGAGGGGGCATGAACACTGAAGCTTTCTTT.

V gene TRBV7-3 combines with J gene TRBJ2-1, with TRBD1 matching 7 bases. Losses at the gene ends were 5 bases for V and 2 bases for J; bases not matched to a gene: 12. Germline V gene data show CDR1 as SGHTA and CDR2 as FQGTGA. The CDR3 sequence is 17 residues long. The CDR3 loop is CASSRMRGGLTYNEQFF. CDR3 sequence (DNA): TGTGCCAGCAGCCGTATGCGAGGGGGCCTGACCTACAATGAGCAGTTCTTC. Full variable domain (rest looked up from reference TRBV7-3 and TRBJ2-1): GAGVSQTPSNKVTEKGKYVELRCDPISGHTALYWYRQSLGQGPEFLIYFQGTGAADDSGLPNDRFFAVRPEGSVSTLKIQRTERGDSAVYLCASSRMRGGLTYNEQFFGPGTRLTVL.

The rearrangement links TRBV7-9 to TRBJ2-5, with 11 positions matching TRBD2. J lost 3 bases, V lost 1 base, and 4 bases had no gene match. Germline CDR1 SEHNR, CDR2 FQNEAQ (reference sequence). The CDR3 spans 16 residues. CDR3: CASSLVAGLAEETQYF. The CDR3 region has the DNA TGTGCCAGCAGCTTAGTCGCGGGACTAGCGGAAGAGACCCAGTACTTC. The entire variable domain, with the rest obtained from reference TRBV7-9 and TRBJ2-5, is as follows: DTGVSQNPRHKITKRGQNVTFRCDPISEHNRLYWYRQTLGQGPEFLTYFQNEAQLEKSRLLSDRFSAERPKGSFSTLEIQRTEQGDSAMYLCASSLVAGLAEETQYFGPGTRLLVL.

Written as DNA, the CDR3 is TGCAGTGCTCAGGGGGAGGAGACCCAGTACTTC. Encoded protein: CSAQGEETQYF. This chain links TRBV20-1 with TRBJ2-5; 7 nucleotides align to TRBD1. V dropped 5 bases and J dropped 5; count of bases not matched to a gene: 2. Looked up from germline, CDR1 is DFQATT and CDR2 is SNEGSKA (reference sequence). This CDR3 contains 11 residues.

This clone came up a few times. The rearrangement links TRBV7-2 to TRBJ1-3; no clear D gene. This CDR3 is 15 amino acids long. Germline V gene sequence: CDR1 SGHTA, CDR2 FQGNSA. V was shortened by 2 bases and J by 1 base, with 9 bases between the two germline ends. CDR3 loop: CASSLFFGSGNTIYF. As DNA, the CDR3 is TGTGCCAGCAGCTTATTTTTCGGTTCTGGAAACACCATATATTTT. The full variable domain, rest sourced from reference TRBV7-2 and TRBJ1-3, is GAGVSQSPSNKVTEKGKDVELRCDPISGHTALYWYRQSLGQGLEFLIYFQGNSAPDKSGLPSDRFSAERTGGSVSTLTIQRTQQEDSAVYLCASSLFFGSGNTIYFGEGSWLTVV.

The sample holds a few counts of this clone. The V call is TRBV7-8, the J call TRBJ2-5; TRBD1 agrees at 10 bases. CDR1 is SGHVS, CDR2 FQNEAQ, per germline. This CDR3 spans 15 amino acids. Trimming removed 5 bases from V and 7 bases from J; junction bases left unmatched: 10. The CDR3 reads CASSVSGQGQGTQYF. CDR3 nucleotide sequence: TGTGCCAGCAGCGTCTCGGGACAGGGGCAGGGGACCCAGTACTTC.

This chain links TRBV7-2 with TRBJ1-5; D gene uncertain. The CDR3 covers 13 residues. Trimming left V 1 base short and J 5 bases short, with 6 bases between. The germline gives CDR1 SGHTA, CDR2 FQGNSA. CDR3 nucleotides: TGTGCCAGCAGCTTAGTCGCGGATCAGCCCCAGCATTTT. As protein: CASSLVADQPQHF.

This sequence joins TRBV28 and TRBJ1-3, with D perhaps matching TRBD1 (5 bases). V lost 8 bases, J lost 2 bases, and 13 bases lay in between. CDR3 length equals 14 residues. The germline V gene has CDR1 MDHEN and CDR2 SYDVKM. The CDR3 sequence is CASLSGGAGNTIYF. The CDR3 DNA reads as TGTGCCAGCCTATCCGGGGGTGCTGGAAACACCATATATTTT.

The chain combines TRBV4-2 with TRBJ1-4; tentative D call: TRBD1 (5 bases). V gave up 4 bases and J gave up 4 bases, with 13 bases separating them. The CDR3 is made up of 15 amino acids. Germline V gene lookup returns CDR1 LGHNA and CDR2 YNFKEQ. CDR3 residues: CASSPRQSGNEKLFF. The CDR3 region has the DNA TGTGCCAGCAGCCCTCGACAGTCTGGTAATGAAAAACTGTTTTTT.

The rearrangement links TRBV5-4 to TRBJ2-1, with 11 bases matching TRBD2. The CDR3 runs 15 residues. Trimming took 2 bases from V and 6 from J; bases not matched to a gene: 4. Germline V gene sequence: CDR1 SGHNT, CDR2 YYREEE (reference sequence). The DNA for the CDR3 is TGTGCCAGCAGCTTAATAGCGGGAGGGCCCAATGAGCAGTTCTTC. Its protein is CASSLIAGGPNEQFF.